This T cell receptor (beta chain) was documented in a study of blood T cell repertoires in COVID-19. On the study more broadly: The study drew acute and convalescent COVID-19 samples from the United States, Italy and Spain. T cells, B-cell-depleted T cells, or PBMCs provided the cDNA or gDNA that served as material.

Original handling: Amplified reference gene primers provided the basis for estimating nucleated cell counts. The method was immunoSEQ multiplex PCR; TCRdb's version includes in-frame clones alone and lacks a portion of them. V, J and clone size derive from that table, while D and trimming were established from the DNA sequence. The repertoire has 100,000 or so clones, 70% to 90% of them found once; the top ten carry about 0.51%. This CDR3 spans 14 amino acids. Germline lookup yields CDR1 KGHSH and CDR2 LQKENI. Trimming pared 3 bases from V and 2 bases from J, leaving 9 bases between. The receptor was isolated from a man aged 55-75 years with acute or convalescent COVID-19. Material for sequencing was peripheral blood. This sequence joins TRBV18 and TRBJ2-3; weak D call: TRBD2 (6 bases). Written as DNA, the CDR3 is TGTGCCAGCTCACCGCGGGACTTCACAGATACGCAGTATTTT. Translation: CASSPRDFTDTQYF.